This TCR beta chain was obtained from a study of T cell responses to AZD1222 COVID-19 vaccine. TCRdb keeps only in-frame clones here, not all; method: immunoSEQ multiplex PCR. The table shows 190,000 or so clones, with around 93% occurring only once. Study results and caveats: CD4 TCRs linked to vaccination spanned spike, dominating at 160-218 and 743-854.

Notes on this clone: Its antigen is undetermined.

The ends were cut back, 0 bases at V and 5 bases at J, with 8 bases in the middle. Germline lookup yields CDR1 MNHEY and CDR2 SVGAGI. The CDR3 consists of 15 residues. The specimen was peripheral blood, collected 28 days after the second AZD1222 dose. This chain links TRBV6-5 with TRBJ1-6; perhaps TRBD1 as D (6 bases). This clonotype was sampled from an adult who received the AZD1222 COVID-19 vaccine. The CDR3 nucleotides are TGTGCCAGCAGTTACTCCTACAGGGATAATTCACCCCTCCACTTT. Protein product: CASSYSYRDNSPLHF.